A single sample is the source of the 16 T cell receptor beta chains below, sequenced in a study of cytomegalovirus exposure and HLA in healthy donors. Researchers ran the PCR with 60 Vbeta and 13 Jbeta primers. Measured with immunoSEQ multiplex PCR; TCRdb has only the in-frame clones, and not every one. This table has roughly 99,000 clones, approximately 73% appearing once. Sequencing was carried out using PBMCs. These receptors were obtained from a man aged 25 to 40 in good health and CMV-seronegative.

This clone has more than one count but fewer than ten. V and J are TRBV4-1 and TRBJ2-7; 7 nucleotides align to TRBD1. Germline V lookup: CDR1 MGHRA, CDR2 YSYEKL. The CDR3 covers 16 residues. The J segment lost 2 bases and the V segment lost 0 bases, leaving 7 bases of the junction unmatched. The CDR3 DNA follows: TGCGCCAGCAGCCAAGAACTGACAGGGCCCACCTACGAGCAGTACTTC. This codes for CASSQELTGPTYEQYF.

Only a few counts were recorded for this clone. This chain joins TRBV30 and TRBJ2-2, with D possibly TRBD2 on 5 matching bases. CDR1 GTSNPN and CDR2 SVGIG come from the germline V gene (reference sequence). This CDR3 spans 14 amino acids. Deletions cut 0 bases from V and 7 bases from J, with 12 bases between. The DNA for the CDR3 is TGTGCCTGGAGTGTACTAGGGATCGGCGGGGAGCTGTTTTTT. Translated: CAWSVLGIGGELFF.

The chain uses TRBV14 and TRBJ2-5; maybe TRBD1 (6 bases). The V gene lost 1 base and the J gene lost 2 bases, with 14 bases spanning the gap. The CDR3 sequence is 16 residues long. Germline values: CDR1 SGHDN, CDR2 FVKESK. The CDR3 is CASSQVGGWEQETQYF. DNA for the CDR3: TGTGCCAGCAGCCAAGTTGGGGGCTGGGAACAAGAGACCCAGTACTTC. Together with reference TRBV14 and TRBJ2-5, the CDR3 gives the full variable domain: EAGVTQFPSHSVIEKGQTVTLRCDPISGHDNLYWYRRVMGKEIKFLLHFVKESKQDESGMPNNRFLAERTGGTYSTLKVQPAELEDSGVYFCASSQVGGWEQETQYFGPGTRLLVL.

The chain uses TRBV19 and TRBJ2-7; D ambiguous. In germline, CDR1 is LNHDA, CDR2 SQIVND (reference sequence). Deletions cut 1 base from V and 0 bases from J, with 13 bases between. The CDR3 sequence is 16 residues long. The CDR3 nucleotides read TGTGCCAGTAGTATAGTCGGAGCGAACCCCTCCTACGAGCAGTACTTC. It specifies CASSIVGANPSYEQYF.

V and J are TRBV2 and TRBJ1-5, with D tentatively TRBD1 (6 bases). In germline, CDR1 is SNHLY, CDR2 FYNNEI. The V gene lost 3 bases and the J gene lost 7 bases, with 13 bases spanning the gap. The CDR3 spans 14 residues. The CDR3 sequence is CASSDQGTWQPQHF. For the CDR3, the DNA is TGTGCCAGCAGTGATCAGGGGACGTGGCAGCCCCAGCATTTT.

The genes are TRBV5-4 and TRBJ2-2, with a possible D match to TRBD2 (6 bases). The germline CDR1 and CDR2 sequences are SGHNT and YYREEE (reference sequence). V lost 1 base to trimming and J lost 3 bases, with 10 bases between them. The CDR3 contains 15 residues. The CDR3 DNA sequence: TGTGCCAGCAGCTTGTGGCGGGACCACACCGGGGAGCTGTTTTTT. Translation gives CASSLWRDHTGELFF.

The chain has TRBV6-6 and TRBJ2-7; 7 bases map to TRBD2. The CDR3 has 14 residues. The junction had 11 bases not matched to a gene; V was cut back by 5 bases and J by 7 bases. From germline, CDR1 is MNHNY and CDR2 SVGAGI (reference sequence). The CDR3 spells CASSDALGGSEQYF. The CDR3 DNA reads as TGTGCCAGCAGTGACGCTTTGGGGGGGAGTGAGCAGTACTTC.

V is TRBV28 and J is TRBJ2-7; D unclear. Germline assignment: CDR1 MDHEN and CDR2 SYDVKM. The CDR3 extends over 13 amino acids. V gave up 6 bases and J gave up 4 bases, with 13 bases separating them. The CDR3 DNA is TGTGCCAGCAGCCTCGAGAGCCTGTACGAGCAGTACTTC. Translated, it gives CASSLESLYEQYF.

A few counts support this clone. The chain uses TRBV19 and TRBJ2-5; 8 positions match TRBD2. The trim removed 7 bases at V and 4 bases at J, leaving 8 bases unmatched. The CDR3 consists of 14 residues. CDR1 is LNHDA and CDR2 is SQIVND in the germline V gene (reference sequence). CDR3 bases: TGTGCCAGTATGAGCGGGGCGGGAGGAGAGACCCAGTACTTC. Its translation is CASMSGAGGETQYF. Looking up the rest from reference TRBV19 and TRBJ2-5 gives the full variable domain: DGGITQSPKYLFRKEGQNVTLSCEQNLNHDAMYWYRQDPGQGLRLIYYSQIVNDFQKGDIAEGYSVSREKKESFPLTVTSAQKNPTAFYLCASMSGAGGETQYFGPGTRLLVL.

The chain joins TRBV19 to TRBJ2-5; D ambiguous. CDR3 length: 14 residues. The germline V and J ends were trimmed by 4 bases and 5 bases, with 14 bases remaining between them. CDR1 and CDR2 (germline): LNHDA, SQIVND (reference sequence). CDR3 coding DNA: TGTGCCAGTAGTAATGACAACGCTGGGGAGACCCAGTACTTC. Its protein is CASSNDNAGETQYF.

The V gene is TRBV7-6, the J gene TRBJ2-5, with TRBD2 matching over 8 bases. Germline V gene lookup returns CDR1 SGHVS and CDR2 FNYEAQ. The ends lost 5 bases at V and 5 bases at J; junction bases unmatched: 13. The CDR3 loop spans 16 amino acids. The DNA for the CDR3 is TGTGCCAGCAGCCTGGCGGGGACTAGGGAGGGGGAGACCCAGTACTTC. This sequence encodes CASSLAGTREGETQYF.

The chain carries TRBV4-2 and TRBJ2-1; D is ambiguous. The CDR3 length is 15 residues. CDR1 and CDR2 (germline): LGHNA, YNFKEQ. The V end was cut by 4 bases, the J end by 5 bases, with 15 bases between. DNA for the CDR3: TGTGCCAGCAGCCTCTCTGCGGCTCGCGACAATGAGCAGTTCTTC. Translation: CASSLSAARDNEQFF.

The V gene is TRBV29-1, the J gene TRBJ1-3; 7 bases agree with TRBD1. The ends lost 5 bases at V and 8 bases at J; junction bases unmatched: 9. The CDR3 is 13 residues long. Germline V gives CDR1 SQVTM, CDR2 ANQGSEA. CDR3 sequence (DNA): TGCAGCGTTTGGGACAGAGGGCCAGACACCATATATTTT. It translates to CSVWDRGPDTIYF.

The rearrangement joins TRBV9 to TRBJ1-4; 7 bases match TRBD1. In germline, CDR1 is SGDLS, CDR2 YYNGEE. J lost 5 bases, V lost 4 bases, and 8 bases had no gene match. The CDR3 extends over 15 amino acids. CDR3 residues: CASSPRTGGNEKLFF. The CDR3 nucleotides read TGTGCCAGCAGCCCCCGGACAGGAGGAAATGAAAAACTGTTTTTT. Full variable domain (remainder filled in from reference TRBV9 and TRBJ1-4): DSGVTQTPKHLITATGQRVTLRCSPRSGDLSVYWYQQSLDQGLQFLIQYYNGEERAKGNILERFSAQQFPDLHSELNLSSLELGDSALYFCASSPRTGGNEKLFFGSGTQLSVL.

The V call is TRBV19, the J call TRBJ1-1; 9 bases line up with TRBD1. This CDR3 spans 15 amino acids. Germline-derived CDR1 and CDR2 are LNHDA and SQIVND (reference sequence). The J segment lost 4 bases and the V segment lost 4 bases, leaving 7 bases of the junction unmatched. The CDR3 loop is CASSTRTGASTEAFF. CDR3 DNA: TGTGCCAGTAGTACCCGGACAGGGGCGAGCACTGAAGCTTTCTTT.

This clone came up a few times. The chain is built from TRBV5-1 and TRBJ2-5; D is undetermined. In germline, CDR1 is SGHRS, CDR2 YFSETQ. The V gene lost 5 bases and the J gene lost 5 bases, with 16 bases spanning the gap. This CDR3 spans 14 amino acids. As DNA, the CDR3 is TGCGCCAGCAGAGCCCAGGATAGTTGGGAGACCCAGTACTTC. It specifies CASRAQDSWETQYF.